This T cell receptor beta chain emerged from a study of regulatory T cells in long-lasting Graves disease. Study-wide background: The study enrolled newly diagnosed Graves' patients on antithyroid drugs under 3 months. The study's findings and limits: Favoring TRBV28, TRBJ1-2 and TRBJ2-5 was a feature seen in persistent disease.

The CDR3 runs to 15 residues. CDR1 is SGHRS and CDR2 is YFSETQ in the germline V gene. The germline V and J ends were trimmed by 5 bases and 1 base, with 12 bases remaining between them. Time point reported: newly diagnosed GD, antithyroid drugs for less than 3 months. There was RNA extracted from PBMCs, and the TCR library was made from it. Building the TCR beta libraries relied on iRepertoire HTBI primers, and CDR3 regions underwent Arm-PCR. TCRdb reprocessed the multiplex PCR reads via MiXCR and lists one record per CDR3 protein. The table includes some 600,000 distinct CDR3 sequences, around 15% detected once. The table lists this clonotype with many counts. As yet, its antigen is unknown. The same specimen was also included in a second study, on T cells in Graves' hyperthyroidism and ophthalmopathy.

This TCR derives from a man in his late teens or twenties with Graves disease. This chain connects TRBV5-1 to TRBJ2-2, with D maybe TRBD2 (6 bases). Sequenced here: peripheral blood mononuclear cells (PBMCs), sampled at new diagnosis, from a patient treated with antithyroid drugs. The CDR3 is CASRTGTQNTGELFF. As DNA, the CDR3 is TGCGCCAGCAGAACCGGGACTCAGAACACCGGGGAGCTGTTTTTT.